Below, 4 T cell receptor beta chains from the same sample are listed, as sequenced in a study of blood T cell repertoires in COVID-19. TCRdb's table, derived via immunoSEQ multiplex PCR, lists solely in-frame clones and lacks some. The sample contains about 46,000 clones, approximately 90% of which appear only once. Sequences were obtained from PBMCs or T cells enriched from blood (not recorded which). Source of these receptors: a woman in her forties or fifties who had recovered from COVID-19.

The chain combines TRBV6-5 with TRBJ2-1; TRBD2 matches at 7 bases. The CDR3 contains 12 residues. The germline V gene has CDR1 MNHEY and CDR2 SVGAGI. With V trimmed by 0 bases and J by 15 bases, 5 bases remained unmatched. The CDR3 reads CASSYSGGWLFF. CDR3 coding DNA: TGTGCCAGCAGTTACTCGGGGGGGTGGCTGTTCTTC.

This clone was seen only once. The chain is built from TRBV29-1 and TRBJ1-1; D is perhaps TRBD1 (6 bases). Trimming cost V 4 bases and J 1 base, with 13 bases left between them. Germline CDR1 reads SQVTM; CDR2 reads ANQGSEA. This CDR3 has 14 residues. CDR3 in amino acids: CSVGGGGRNTEAFF. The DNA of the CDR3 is TGCAGCGTTGGGGGGGGCGGCAGGAACACTGAAGCTTTCTTT. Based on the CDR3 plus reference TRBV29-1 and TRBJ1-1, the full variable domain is SAVISQKPSRDICQRGTSLTIQCQVDSQVTMMFWYRQQPGQSLTLIATANQGSEATYESGFVIDKFPISRPNLTFSTLTVSNMSPEDSSIYLCSVGGGGRNTEAFFGQGTRLTVV.

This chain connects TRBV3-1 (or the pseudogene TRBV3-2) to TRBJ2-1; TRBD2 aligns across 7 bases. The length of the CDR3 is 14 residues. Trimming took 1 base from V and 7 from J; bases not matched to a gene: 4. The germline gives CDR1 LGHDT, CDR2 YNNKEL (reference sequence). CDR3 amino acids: CASSQVLLANEQFF. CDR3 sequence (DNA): TGTGCCAGCAGCCAAGTTTTACTAGCGAATGAGCAGTTCTTC.

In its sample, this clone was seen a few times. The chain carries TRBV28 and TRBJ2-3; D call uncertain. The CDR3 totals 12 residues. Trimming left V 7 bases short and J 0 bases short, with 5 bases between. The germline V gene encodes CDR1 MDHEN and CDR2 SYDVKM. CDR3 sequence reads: CASKLSTDTQYF. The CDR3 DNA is TGTGCCAGCAAGCTTAGCACAGATACGCAGTATTTT.